Sequencing of this T cell receptor beta chain was carried out in a study of CD8+ T cells in alopecia areata. In alopecia areata patients, both lesional scalp punch biopsies and peripheral blood were collected. The CDR3 length is 16 residues. Trimming removed 2 bases from V and 0 bases from J, with 8 bases in between. Germline V lookup: CDR1 MNHEY, CDR2 SMNVEV (reference sequence). As for this clone: Its target is unknown.

Study findings and constraints: Affected lesional scalp, above all in alopecia totalis/universalis, was more clonal than normal scalp.

Once RNA had been extracted, it was reverse transcribed into cDNA to act as the sequencing template. Generated by immunoSEQ multiplex PCR, the TCRdb table keeps only in-frame clones and is missing some. The data contain under 150,000 clones, roughly 50% of them singletons. This receptor was identified in a human donor with alopecia areata. The rearrangement joins TRBV27 to TRBJ2-6; D ambiguous. Sample: NKG2D-low CD8+ T cells sorted from blood. The CDR3 coding sequence is TGTGCCAGCAGTTTAGGATCCATCTCTGGGGCCAACGTCCTGACTTTC. This codes for CASSLGSISGANVLTF. The variable domain in full, completed from reference TRBV27 and TRBJ2-6, reads EAQVTQNPRYLITVTGKKLTVTCSQNMNHEYMSWYRQDPGLGLRQIYYSMNVEVTDKGDVPEGYKVSRKEKRNFPLILESPSPNQTSLYFCASSLGSISGANVLTFGAGSRLTVL.